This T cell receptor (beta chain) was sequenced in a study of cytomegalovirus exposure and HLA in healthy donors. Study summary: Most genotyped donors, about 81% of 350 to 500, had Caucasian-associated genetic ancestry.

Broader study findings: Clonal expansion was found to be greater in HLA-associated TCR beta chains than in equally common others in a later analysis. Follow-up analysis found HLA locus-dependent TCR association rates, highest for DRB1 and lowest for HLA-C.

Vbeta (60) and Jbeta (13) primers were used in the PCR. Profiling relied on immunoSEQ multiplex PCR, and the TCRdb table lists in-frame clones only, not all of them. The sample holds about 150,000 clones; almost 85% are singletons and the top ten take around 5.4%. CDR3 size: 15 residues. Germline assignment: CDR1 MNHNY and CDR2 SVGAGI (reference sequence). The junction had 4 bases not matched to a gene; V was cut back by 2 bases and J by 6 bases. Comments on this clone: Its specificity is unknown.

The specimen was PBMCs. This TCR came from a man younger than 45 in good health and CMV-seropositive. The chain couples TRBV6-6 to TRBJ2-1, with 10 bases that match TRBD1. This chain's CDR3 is CASSYGGQGFNEQFF. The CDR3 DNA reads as TGTGCCAGCAGTTACGGGGGACAGGGGTTCAATGAGCAGTTCTTC.